Presented here are 30 T cell receptor beta chains from one specimen sequenced in a study of T cells after yellow fever vaccination. In TCRdb, the 5' RACE reads were re-called with MiXCR into one record per CDR3 protein. This sample carries more than 90,000 distinct CDR3 sequences, 7.2% of them seen once, and the ten largest clones take approximately 2.7%. The source material was CD4+ T cells sorted from PBMCs, sampled more than 35 days after the first yellow fever vaccination. The receptors come from a man younger than 35 who received the YFV17D yellow fever vaccine.

This clonotype showed up many times. The chain recombines TRBV18 with TRBJ1-1, with D tentatively TRBD1 (5 bases). CDR3 size: 14 residues. Germline CDR1 KGHSH, CDR2 LQKENI. Trimming shortened V by 0 bases and J by 5 bases, and 10 bases separated the two germline ends. In DNA, the CDR3 is TGTGCCAGCTCACCACCCGGGGGAACGACTGAAGCTTTCTTT. Its translation is CASSPPGGTTEAFF.

This clonotype was detected a few times. The chain joins TRBV5-1 to TRBJ1-1, with 11 positions matching TRBD1. The germline V gene has CDR1 SGHRS and CDR2 YFSETQ. The CDR3 totals 14 residues. V trimming: 6 bases; J trimming: 4 bases; junction bases outside the gene matches: 5. In DNA form, the CDR3 reads TGCGCCAGCACCCCTGGGACAGGGGGCACTGAAGCTTTCTTT. This gives the protein CASTPGTGGTEAFF. Together with reference TRBV5-1 and TRBJ1-1, the CDR3 gives the full variable domain: KAGVTQTPRYLIKTRGQQVTLSCSPISGHRSVSWYQQTPGQGLQFLFEYFSETQRNKGNFPGRFSGRQFSNSRSEMNVSTLELGDSALYLCASTPGTGGTEAFFGQGTRLTVV.

A word on this clonotype: A much more abundant neighbour one base away suggests this may be a read error. V gene TRBV5-6 combines with J gene TRBJ2-2; 7 bases align to TRBD2. This CDR3 has 15 residues. Per the germline V gene, CDR1 is SGHDT and CDR2 is YYEEEE. The CDR3 bases are TGTGCCAGCAGCCCGAGGGGAGGGTACACCGGGCAGCTGTTTTTT. This encodes CASSPRGGYTGQLFF.

This clonotype was counted at least ten times. V gene TRBV7-3 combines with J gene TRBJ2-5; 8 nucleotides align to TRBD1. Germline V lookup: CDR1 SGHTA, CDR2 FQGTGA. The CDR3 sequence is 14 residues long. With 5 bases clipped from V and 5 bases from J, the junction kept 7 bases outside the gene matches. Here the CDR3 reads CASSPGTGRETQYF. DNA for the CDR3: TGTGCCAGCAGCCCCGGGACAGGACGGGAGACCCAGTACTTC.

V usage is TRBV7-2 and J usage is TRBJ2-3; 8 bases match TRBD2. The CDR3 is 13 amino acids. Germline CDR1 SGHTA, CDR2 FQGNSA. With V trimmed by 3 bases and J by 6 bases, 2 bases remained unmatched. CDR3 coding DNA: TGTGCCAGCAGCTTTAGCGGGGCCGATACGCAGTATTTT. It is translated as CASSFSGADTQYF.

This clonotype was observed a handful of times. This chain uses TRBV18 with TRBJ2-7; D perhaps matches TRBD2 (6 bases). The V gene lost 2 bases and the J gene lost 0 bases, with 8 bases spanning the gap. Germline values: CDR1 KGHSH, CDR2 LQKENI. CDR3 length: 14 amino acids. CDR3 coding DNA: TGTGCCAGCTCACCAACTAGCCACTCCTACGAGCAGTACGTC. It encodes CASSPTSHSYEQYV.

Many counts were recorded for this clonotype. CDR3 sequence (DNA): TGTGCCAGCAGGGGTGGGTTCCTCTCCTACAATGAGCAGTTCTTC. Translation gives CASRGGFLSYNEQFF. The V call is TRBV2, the J call TRBJ2-1; D remains unclear. CDR3 length: 15 amino acids. Germline CDR1 is SNHLY and CDR2 is FYNNEI. Trimming cost V 6 bases and J 0 bases, with 12 bases left between them. The whole variable domain, filled in from reference TRBV2 and TRBJ2-1, reads EPEVTQTPSHQVTQMGQEVILRCVPISNHLYFYWYRQILGQKVEFLVSFYNNEISEKSEIFDDQFSVERPDGSNFTLKIRSTKLEDSAMYFCASRGGFLSYNEQFFGPGTRLTVL.

This clonotype was counted at least ten times. The rearrangement uses TRBV4-1 and TRBJ1-5; no clear D gene. The CDR3 is 17 amino acids. Trimming removed 4 bases from V and 5 bases from J, with 21 bases in between. Germline V gives CDR1 MGHRA, CDR2 YSYEKL. As DNA, the CDR3 is TGCGCCAGCAGCCGCGGCGGCCCGCTGGGATACGATCAGCCCCAGCATTTT. This gives the protein CASSRGGPLGYDQPQHF.

The CDR3 spells CASSRNQGTGGSYEQYV. CDR3 bases: TGTGCCAGCAGCCGGAATCAAGGGACAGGGGGGTCCTACGAGCAGTACGTC. The chain recombines TRBV7-8 with TRBJ2-7; 11 bases are shared with TRBD1. The CDR3 runs 17 residues. Per the germline V gene, CDR1 is SGHVS and CDR2 is FQNEAQ. J was trimmed by 1 base and V by 5 bases; bases with no gene match: 10.

CDR3 in amino acids: CASSTSGGFYEQYF. In nucleotides, the CDR3 is TGTGCCAGCTCAACTAGCGGGGGTTTTTACGAGCAGTACTTC. The chain is built from TRBV18 and TRBJ2-7, with 11 bases lining up with TRBD2. Germline CDR1 and CDR2: KGHSH and LQKENI. The J segment lost 4 bases and the V segment lost 5 bases, leaving 4 bases of the junction unmatched. This CDR3 contains 14 residues.

This clonotype was counted only a few times. The chain uses TRBV5-1 and TRBJ2-5; possibly TRBD1 or TRBD2 for D (5 bases each). The CDR3 contains 16 residues. V was shortened by 7 bases and J by 4 bases, with 23 bases between the two germline ends. The germline V gene encodes CDR1 SGHRS and CDR2 YFSETQ. CDR3 bases: TGCGCCAGCGTCATCGATCCTACATCTGGGGGAGAGACCCAGTACTTC. Its translation is CASVIDPTSGGETQYF.

This clonotype appeared many times. This chain links TRBV4-3 with TRBJ2-7, with 7 bases aligning to TRBD1. The V and J ends lost 1 base and 2 bases, in that order; junction bases with no gene match: 5. The CDR3 runs to 15 residues. Germline CDR1 and CDR2: LGHNA and YSLEER. The CDR3 DNA reads as TGCGCCAGCAGCCAAGCCTGGGACAGCACCTACGAGCAGTACTTC. It is translated as CASSQAWDSTYEQYF.

In its sample, this clonotype was seen a few times. The chain joins TRBV4-3 to TRBJ1-1, with TRBD1 as a possible D gene (5 bases). The V gene's germline CDR1 is LGHNA and CDR2 YSLEER. Trimming pared 3 bases from V and 10 bases from J, leaving 12 bases between. This CDR3 is 12 amino acids long. The CDR3 sequence: CASSHYAGRAFF. Here the CDR3 DNA reads TGCGCCAGCAGCCATTACGCAGGGAGAGCTTTCTTT.

This clonotype came up many times. The chain recombines TRBV5-1 with TRBJ2-2, with 8 bases identical to TRBD1. The junction had 2 bases not matched to a gene; V was cut back by 4 bases and J by 3 bases. Germline V CDR1 and CDR2: SGHRS, YFSETQ. There are 14 residues in the CDR3. CDR3 DNA: TGCGCCAGCAGCAAGGGACAGGACACCGGGGAGCTGTTTTTT. Its translation: CASSKGQDTGELFF. The full variable domain, with the rest looked up from reference TRBV5-1 and TRBJ2-2, is KAGVTQTPRYLIKTRGQQVTLSCSPISGHRSVSWYQQTPGQGLQFLFEYFSETQRNKGNFPGRFSGRQFSNSRSEMNVSTLELGDSALYLCASSKGQDTGELFFGEGSRLTVL.

This clonotype showed up many times. The chain links TRBV20-1 to TRBJ2-1; TRBD2 agrees at 8 bases. This CDR3 has 15 amino acids. The germline V gene has CDR1 DFQATT and CDR2 SNEGSKA (reference sequence). Trimming cost V 5 bases and J 0 bases; bases outside gene matches: 6. The CDR3 spells CSASPSGRSYNEQFF. DNA of the CDR3: TGCAGTGCTTCTCCTAGCGGGCGCTCCTACAATGAGCAGTTCTTC.

This clonotype occurred many times. This sequence joins TRBV5-1 and TRBJ2-5; the match to TRBD1 covers 7 bases. Germline loops: CDR1 SGHRS, CDR2 YFSETQ. V dropped 3 bases and J dropped 5; count of bases not matched to a gene: 10. The CDR3 sequence is 15 residues long. The CDR3 sequence is CASSYPDRSWETQYF. CDR3 nucleotide sequence: TGCGCCAGCAGCTACCCGGACAGGTCGTGGGAGACCCAGTACTTC.

The table lists this clonotype with many counts. CDR3 amino acids: CASSLWGNEQYF. CDR3 bases: TGTGCCAGCAGTTTATGGGGGAACGAGCAGTACTTC. The rearrangement links TRBV12-3 or TRBV12-4 to TRBJ2-7, with D tentatively TRBD1 or TRBD2 (5 bases each). V was cut by 2 bases and J by 5 bases, with 7 bases left in between. There are 12 residues in the CDR3.

This clonotype was detected only a few times. The chain uses TRBV7-2 and TRBJ2-1, with D hard to call. Trimming cost V 2 bases and J 10 bases, with 15 bases left between them. This CDR3 has 14 amino acids. Germline V gene data show CDR1 as SGHTA and CDR2 as FQGNSA. CDR3 bases: TGTGCCAGCAGCTTATCCCCAGCGAAGCAGGAGCAGTTCTTC. Protein product: CASSLSPAKQEQFF.

This clonotype was recorded at least ten times. V and J are TRBV7-2 and TRBJ1-5; maybe TRBD1 (6 bases). The germline gives CDR1 SGHTA, CDR2 FQGNSA. The CDR3 spans 13 residues. V dropped 2 bases and J dropped 7 bases, with 9 bases sitting between them. CDR3 in DNA: TGTGCCAGCAGCTTAAACAGGGACCAGCCCCAGCATTTT. Amino acid sequence: CASSLNRDQPQHF. The full variable domain, in which reference TRBV7-2 and TRBJ1-5 provide the parts outside the CDR3, is GAGVSQSPSNKVTEKGKDVELRCDPISGHTALYWYRQSLGQGLEFLIYFQGNSAPDKSGLPSDRFSAERTGGSVSTLTIQRTQQEDSAVYLCASSLNRDQPQHFGDGTRLSIL.

About this clonotype itself: A much more abundant neighbour one base away suggests this may be a read error. J is TRBJ2-1 and V is TRBV9; D uncertain. The CDR3 spans 15 residues. Per the germline V gene, CDR1 is SGDLS and CDR2 is YYNGEE. The CDR3 nucleotides are TGTGTCAGCAGCGTAGTACCTACCTACCCCAATGAGCAGTTCTTC. The encoded protein is CVSSVVPTYPNEQFF.

This clonotype occurred many times. The chain links TRBV9 to TRBJ2-3; 8 nucleotides align to TRBD2. The ends lost 0 bases at V and 2 bases at J; junction bases unmatched: 5. The CDR3 loop spans 16 amino acids. Looked up from germline, CDR1 is SGDLS and CDR2 is YYNGEE. This CDR3 is CASSVGNSGDTDTQYF. CDR3 bases: TGTGCCAGCAGCGTAGGTAATAGCGGGGACACAGATACGCAGTATTTT.

This clonotype was seen only a few times. The chain couples TRBV4-2 to TRBJ1-1; TRBD1 is a possible D gene (5 bases). V lost 1 base, J lost 3 bases, and 15 bases lay in between. The germline CDR1 and CDR2 sequences are LGHNA and YNFKEQ. This CDR3 contains 16 residues. The CDR3 bases are TGTGCCAGCAGCCAAGTGGAGGGACGGGGGGACACTGAAGCTTTCTTT. Translating gives CASSQVEGRGDTEAFF.

This clonotype was recorded at least ten times. The gene calls are TRBV15 and TRBJ2-5; 7 positions match TRBD1. This CDR3 has 14 amino acids. The germline gives CDR1 LNHNV, CDR2 YYDKDF (reference sequence). The V gene end was trimmed by 1 base and the J gene end by 3 bases; junction bases not matched to a gene: 2. CDR3: CATSRGGTEETQYF. The CDR3 DNA follows: TGTGCCACCAGCAGAGGTGGGACAGAAGAGACCCAGTACTTC.

This clonotype has ten or more counts. The chain is built from TRBV7-2 and TRBJ2-4; TRBD1 might be the D (6 bases). V lost 5 bases and J lost 6, with 11 bases in between. The CDR3 sequence is 13 residues long. Looked up from germline, CDR1 is SGHTA and CDR2 is FQGNSA. CDR3 in DNA: TGTGCCAGCAGCCACAGGGTTACAAACATTCAGTACTTC. Translation gives CASSHRVTNIQYF.

In this sample, this clonotype turned up many times. The V and J genes are TRBV5-6 and TRBJ2-2, with D uncertain. The germline V gene encodes CDR1 SGHDT and CDR2 YYEEEE. Deletions cut 2 bases from V and 6 bases from J, with 5 bases between. The CDR3 is 12 residues long. The CDR3 loop is CASSFLAGELFF. The DNA of the CDR3 is TGTGCCAGCAGCTTCCTGGCCGGGGAGCTGTTTTTT.

This clonotype appeared a few times. This chain joins TRBV7-2 and TRBJ2-7, with 10 bases that match TRBD1. The CDR3 totals 15 residues. The germline V gene has CDR1 SGHTA and CDR2 FQGNSA. After removal of 4 bases from V and 1 base from J, the junction contained 4 bases not matched to a gene. The CDR3 here is CASSSWDRGSYEQYF. CDR3 nucleotide sequence: TGTGCCAGCAGCTCATGGGACAGGGGTTCCTACGAGCAGTACTTC.

This chain joins TRBV3-1 and TRBJ2-1; TRBD2 aligns across 14 bases. The CDR3 is 20 residues long. Unmatched junction bases numbered 7, after V lost 0 bases and J lost 0 bases. Germline assignment: CDR1 LGHDT and CDR2 YNNKEL (reference sequence). CDR3 sequence (DNA): TGTGCCAGCAGCCAAGATGCGACTAGCGGGGGGGCAGGCTCCTACAATGAGCAGTTCTTC. Translating it yields CASSQDATSGGAGSYNEQFF.

This clonotype appeared many times. V usage is TRBV3-1 and J usage is TRBJ2-7; TRBD1 is a possible D gene (6 bases). Trimming removed 5 bases from V and 1 base from J, with 12 bases in between. The CDR3 contains 14 residues. Germline CDR1 is LGHDT and CDR2 is YNNKEL (reference sequence). The DNA of the CDR3 is TGTGCCAGCAGCACCCGGACAGAGTCCTACGAGCAGTACTTC. It codes for CASSTRTESYEQYF.

This clonotype was detected ten times or more. The DNA for the CDR3 is TGCGCCAGCAGCTTGCCGAGCTCCTACAATGAGCAGTTCTTC. Translation gives CASSLPSSYNEQFF. The chain is built from TRBV5-1 and TRBJ2-1; no clear D gene. There are 14 residues in the CDR3. Trimming removed 1 base at V and 0 bases at J, with 5 bases between. In germline, CDR1 is SGHRS, CDR2 YFSETQ.

This clonotype was picked up many times. The chain carries TRBV20-1 and TRBJ2-1; tentatively, D is TRBD2 (5 bases). Germline V gene data show CDR1 as DFQATT and CDR2 as SNEGSKA (reference sequence). The CDR3 runs 13 residues. The ends were cut back, 6 bases at V and 11 bases at J, with 20 bases in the middle. CDR3 DNA sequence: TGCAGTGCCCCCCCGGGGAGCTCCCTTCAGCAGTTCTTC. Encoded protein: CSAPPGSSLQQFF.